This passage covers 15 T cell receptor beta chains from one sample sequenced in a study of control samples from healthy donors and cancer patients. Libraries were prepared by immunoSEQ multiplex PCR; TCRdb keeps only in-frame clonotypes and omits some of them. The table shows under 150,000 clones, with approximately 92% occurring only once. Material: PBMCs. These receptors were taken from a woman between 45 and 60 years old with colorectal cancer.

The chain links TRBV6-1 to TRBJ2-7, with TRBD1 matching over 12 bases. Trimming at V came to 4 bases and at J to 7 bases, leaving 11 bases not matched to a gene. The germline CDR1 and CDR2 sequences are MNHNS and SASEGT. This CDR3 is built from 16 residues. This chain's CDR3 is CASSAGQGAHLFEQYF. CDR3 in DNA: TGTGCCAGCAGTGCGGGACAGGGGGCGCATCTTTTTGAGCAGTACTTC.

CDR3: CATSNTNEKLFF. In DNA, the CDR3 is TGTGCCACCTCAAATACTAATGAAAAACTGTTTTTT. The chain couples TRBV15 to TRBJ1-4; no definite D call. In germline, CDR1 is LNHNV, CDR2 YYDKDF (reference sequence). V was cut by 8 bases and J by 2 bases, with 6 bases left in between. There are 12 residues in the CDR3.

This clone showed up just once. The rearrangement joins TRBV7-3 to TRBJ2-1, with 8 bases identical to TRBD2. Germline CDR1 SGHTA, CDR2 FQGTGA. CDR3 length: 15 residues. Trimming at V came to 2 bases and at J to 7 bases, leaving 7 bases not matched to a gene. The CDR3 spells CASSLQRGRRNEQFF. The CDR3, as DNA: TGTGCCAGCAGCTTACAGCGGGGGCGGAGGAATGAGCAGTTCTTC.

As for this clone: In the same sample, other DNA sequences code for this CDR3. The CDR3 coding sequence is TGTGCCAGCAGCATCGGGGGGGGGCCGGGACTAGCGGGGTACGAGCAGTACTTC. Translating gives CASSIGGGPGLAGYEQYF. V gene TRBV9 combines with J gene TRBJ2-7; 13 nucleotides match TRBD2. V trimming: 4 bases; J trimming: 4 bases; junction bases outside the gene matches: 14. The germline V gene has CDR1 SGDLS and CDR2 YYNGEE. The CDR3 extends over 18 amino acids. Full variable domain (rest looked up from reference TRBV9 and TRBJ2-7): DSGVTQTPKHLITATGQRVTLRCSPRSGDLSVYWYQQSLDQGLQFLIQYYNGEERAKGNILERFSAQQFPDLHSELNLSSLELGDSALYFCASSIGGGPGLAGYEQYFGPGTRLTVT.

For the CDR3, the DNA is TGTGCCAGCAGCGTATTCCCGGGACTAGCGGGGGGAGAGAGAGATACGCAGTATTTT. It specifies CASSVFPGLAGGERDTQYF. J is TRBJ2-3 and V is TRBV9; 15 bases fit TRBD2. With V trimmed by 1 base and J by 5 bases, 11 bases remained unmatched. There are 19 residues in the CDR3. Germline loops: CDR1 SGDLS, CDR2 YYNGEE.

The genes are TRBV3-1 (or the pseudogene TRBV3-2) and TRBJ1-2; the D is unclear. Germline CDR1 and CDR2: LGHDT and YNNKEL (reference sequence). The CDR3 totals 14 residues. V lost 3 bases and J 7 bases, leaving 15 bases between the germline ends. This CDR3 is CASSQRNARIGYTF. CDR3 nucleotides: TGTGCCAGCAGCCAGCGAAATGCCCGAATTGGCTACACCTTC.

V is TRBV2 and J is TRBJ1-6; D is undetermined. The V end lost 5 bases, the J end lost 7 bases, and 18 bases lay between the germline ends. From germline, CDR1 is SNHLY and CDR2 FYNNEI. The CDR3 contains 16 residues. CDR3 sequence reads: CASSPNYGGRNSPLHF. The CDR3 DNA reads as TGTGCCAGCAGTCCCAATTACGGAGGGAGGAATTCACCCCTCCACTTT.

The J gene is TRBJ1-1, the V gene TRBV5-1, with 7 bases lining up with TRBD1. Germline V gene data show CDR1 as SGHRS and CDR2 as YFSETQ. Trimming at V came to 5 bases and at J to 1 base, leaving 5 bases not matched to a gene. This CDR3 is built from 14 residues. For the CDR3, the DNA is TGCGCCAGCAGTAGACAGGGAGAGAACACTGAAGCTTTCTTT. It is translated as CASSRQGENTEAFF. Together with reference TRBV5-1 and TRBJ1-1, the CDR3 gives the full variable domain: KAGVTQTPRYLIKTRGQQVTLSCSPISGHRSVSWYQQTPGQGLQFLFEYFSETQRNKGNFPGRFSGRQFSNSRSEMNVSTLELGDSALYLCASSRQGENTEAFFGQGTRLTVV.

J is TRBJ2-1 and V is TRBV28; 12 positions match TRBD2. The CDR3 has 15 amino acids. V dropped 6 bases and J dropped 7; count of bases not matched to a gene: 7. CDR1 and CDR2 (germline): MDHEN, SYDVKM. The CDR3 sequence is CASREGTSGLNEQFF. The DNA of the CDR3 is TGTGCCAGCAGAGAGGGGACTAGCGGGTTGAATGAGCAGTTCTTC.

The count of this clone is one. The rearrangement uses TRBV3-1 (or the pseudogene TRBV3-2) and TRBJ1-3; a weak D match, TRBD1 (6 bases). V was shortened by 4 bases and J by 2 bases, with 12 bases between the two germline ends. Per the germline V gene, CDR1 is LGHDT and CDR2 is YNNKEL (reference sequence). This CDR3 has 15 amino acids. This chain's CDR3 is CASSRGQQAGNTIYF. CDR3 bases: TGTGCCAGCAGCCGTGGACAGCAGGCTGGAAACACCATATATTTT.

Concerning this clone: The identical CDR3 is also encoded by other nucleotide sequences in the sample. The chain joins TRBV19 to TRBJ2-5; D is perhaps TRBD1 (6 bases). The CDR3 contains 14 residues. Trimming cost V 2 bases and J 1 base, with 8 bases left between them. Germline V CDR1 and CDR2: LNHDA, SQIVND (reference sequence). CDR3 in amino acids: CASSIRRGQETQYF. CDR3 bases: TGTGCCAGTAGTATACGCAGGGGCCAAGAGACCCAGTACTTC.

Details on this clone: This same CDR3 is encoded by further DNA sequences in the sample. The chain employs TRBV15 and TRBJ1-4; TRBD1 matches at 9 bases. This CDR3 has 14 residues. The ends lost 5 bases at V and 5 bases at J; junction bases unmatched: 3. Per germline, CDR1 LNHNV and CDR2 YYDKDF (reference sequence). CDR3: CATSRGQGNEKLFF. The CDR3 bases are TGTGCCACCAGCCGGGGACAGGGAAATGAAAAACTGTTTTTT.

The chain employs TRBV6-5 and TRBJ1-3, with 7 bases that match TRBD1. The germline V gene has CDR1 MNHEY and CDR2 SVGAGI. CDR3 length: 15 residues. The V and J ends lost 6 bases and 0 bases, in that order; junction bases with no gene match: 5. The CDR3 loop is CASSPGTDSGNTIYF. In nucleotides, the CDR3 is TGTGCCAGCAGCCCAGGGACAGACTCTGGAAACACCATATATTTT.

The chain recombines TRBV4-2 with TRBJ2-7, with 7 bases that match TRBD2. The germline CDR1 and CDR2 sequences are LGHNA and YNFKEQ. J gave up 0 bases and V 7 bases, and 9 bases lay outside the gene matches. The CDR3 spans 15 residues. CDR3 in amino acids: CASTSVSSGSYEQYF. The DNA for the CDR3 is TGTGCCAGCACCTCGGTTTCTAGCGGCTCCTACGAGCAGTACTTC.

The rearrangement links TRBV2 to TRBJ1-5, with D possibly matching TRBD1 (6 bases). Trimming removed 5 bases from V and 4 bases from J, with 9 bases in between. The V gene's germline CDR1 is SNHLY and CDR2 FYNNEI. The CDR3 loop spans 13 amino acids. DNA for the CDR3: TGTGCCAGCAGTCCAGGGGCGAATCAGCCCCAGCATTTT. It is translated as CASSPGANQPQHF. The whole variable domain, remainder taken from reference TRBV2 and TRBJ1-5, is EPEVTQTPSHQVTQMGQEVILRCVPISNHLYFYWYRQILGQKVEFLVSFYNNEISEKSEIFDDQFSVERPDGSNFTLKIRSTKLEDSAMYFCASSPGANQPQHFGDGTRLSIL.